Shown below are 29 T cell receptor beta chains from a single sample sequenced in a study of T cells in Graves' hyperthyroidism and ophthalmopathy. TCR beta CDR3 sequences were amplified from RNA transcripts. RT-PCR in the first round (using the HTBI primer set) targeted the TCR CDR3. TCRdb reprocessed the multiplex PCR reads via MiXCR and lists one record per CDR3 protein. The sample includes hundreds of thousands of distinct CDR3 sequences, about 13% of them seen just once. Source material: blood. Source of these receptors: a woman younger than 35 with Graves' hyperthyroidism.

This clonotype has at least ten counts. This CDR3 reads CASIRRGASTDTQYF. CDR3 nucleotides: TGTGCCAGCATACGGCGTGGGGCTAGCACAGATACGCAGTATTTT. V and J are TRBV2 and TRBJ2-3; D possibly corresponds to TRBD1 (5 bases). V was shortened by 7 bases and J by 0 bases, with 14 bases between the two germline ends. The CDR3 runs to 15 residues. Germline lookup yields CDR1 SNHLY and CDR2 FYNNEI.

A few counts support this clonotype. V usage is TRBV20-1 and J usage is TRBJ1-1; D not certain. From germline, CDR1 is DFQATT and CDR2 SNEGSKA (reference sequence). The CDR3 is made up of 13 amino acids. V was pared by 2 bases and J by 0 bases, with 7 bases between. Here the CDR3 DNA reads TGCAGTGCTAGATTCAGGATGAACACTGAAGCTTTCTTT. Amino acids: CSARFRMNTEAFF.

This clonotype occurred many times. The rearrangement links TRBV2 to TRBJ2-5, with D possibly matching TRBD2 (6 bases). CDR1 and CDR2 from the germline V gene are SNHLY and FYNNEI. This CDR3 is built from 14 residues. The germline V and J ends were trimmed by 8 bases and 1 base, with 14 bases remaining between them. The CDR3, as DNA: TGTGCCAGCCGCGGGCGGGGCACCCAAGAGACCCAGTACTTC. This codes for CASRGRGTQETQYF.

The rearrangement joins TRBV7-2 to TRBJ2-3; 8 bases match TRBD2. Germline V lookup: CDR1 SGHTA, CDR2 FQGNSA. V was clipped by 5 bases and J by 4 bases; unmatched bases: 8. CDR3 length equals 15 residues. The CDR3 reads CASSPQGGRPDTQYF. The CDR3 DNA sequence: TGTGCCAGCAGCCCCCAGGGCGGGAGGCCAGATACGCAGTATTTT.

A remark on this clonotype: This may come from a read error, since a much larger clone is one base off. The rearrangement uses TRBV27 and TRBJ2-6; D unresolved. Trimming removed 7 bases from V and 0 bases from J, with 10 bases in between. This CDR3 is 15 amino acids long. Germline values: CDR1 MNHEY, CDR2 SMNVEV (reference sequence). CDR3 nucleotide sequence: TGTGCCAGCACAATGCGGTCCTCTGGGGCCAACGTCCTGACTTTC. Its translation: CASTMRSSGANVLTF.

The chain joins TRBV2 to TRBJ1-1; D unclear. The CDR3 contains 17 residues. The germline V gene encodes CDR1 SNHLY and CDR2 FYNNEI. V was cut by 1 base and J by 0 bases, with 15 bases left in between. CDR3 in amino acids: CASSEVRPGLMNTEAFF. The CDR3 region has the DNA TGTGCCAGCAGTGAAGTTCGGCCAGGATTAATGAACACTGAAGCTTTCTTT.

This clonotype was recorded many times. CDR3 DNA sequence: TGTGCCAGCAGCGTAGGGAGCTCCTACAATGAGCAGTTCTTC. This translates into CASSVGSSYNEQFF. The chain has TRBV9 and TRBJ2-1; unclear D gene. Per germline, CDR1 SGDLS and CDR2 YYNGEE. V was pared by 0 bases and J by 0 bases, with 4 bases between. The CDR3 length is 14 residues.

This clonotype was recorded at least ten times. V gene TRBV10-3 combines with J gene TRBJ1-1; D remains ambiguous. Germline CDR1 is ENHRY and CDR2 is SYGVKD. V was shortened by 4 bases and J by 0 bases, with 15 bases between the two germline ends. There are 16 residues in the CDR3. The CDR3 loop is CAISGTYSELNTEAFF. CDR3 nucleotides: TGTGCCATCAGTGGGACTTACAGTGAACTGAACACTGAAGCTTTCTTT.

This clonotype was picked up many times. The gene calls are TRBV7-2 and TRBJ2-7, with 8 nucleotides matching TRBD2. The CDR3 is 14 amino acids. V shed 5 bases, J shed 6 bases, and the junction held 9 bases outside the gene matches. Germline assignment: CDR1 SGHTA and CDR2 FQGNSA. Here the CDR3 reads CASSPPGGRGEQYF. The DNA of the CDR3 is TGTGCCAGCAGCCCGCCGGGGGGGCGGGGCGAGCAGTACTTC.

This clonotype was counted ten times or more. The rearrangement joins TRBV15 to TRBJ1-2; D is perhaps TRBD1 (6 bases). The V gene's germline CDR1 is LNHNV and CDR2 YYDKDF (reference sequence). This CDR3 contains 18 residues. V was shortened by 0 bases and J by 5 bases, with 22 bases between the two germline ends. CDR3 protein: CATSRDEGPGEIEYGYTF. The DNA of the CDR3 is TGTGCCACCAGCAGAGATGAGGGTCCAGGGGAAATCGAATATGGCTACACCTTC. Based on the CDR3 plus reference TRBV15 and TRBJ1-2, the full variable domain is DAMVIQNPRYQVTQFGKPVTLSCSQTLNHNVMYWYQQKSSQAPKLLFHYYDKDFNNEADTPDNFQSRRPNTSFCFLDIRSPGLGDTAMYLCATSRDEGPGEIEYGYTFGSGTRLTVV.

The chain has TRBV15 and TRBJ1-2; 7 nucleotides match TRBD1. J lost 9 bases, V lost 0 bases, and 10 bases had no gene match. The V gene's germline CDR1 is LNHNV and CDR2 YYDKDF (reference sequence). The CDR3 consists of 15 residues. For the CDR3, the DNA is TGTGCCACCAGCAGAGAAACAGGGGTTTTGTATCGCTACACCTTC. This translates into CATSRETGVLYRYTF.

This clonotype was counted ten times or more. This chain uses TRBV4-1 with TRBJ1-4; possibly TRBD1 for D (5 bases). V was pared by 4 bases and J by 8 bases, with 11 bases between. There are 13 residues in the CDR3. Germline values: CDR1 MGHRA, CDR2 YSYEKL. The CDR3 loop is CASSLRENEKLFF. CDR3 nucleotides: TGCGCCAGCAGCCTCAGGGAGAACGAAAAACTGTTTTTT.

In this sample, this clonotype turned up many times. CDR3 sequence reads: CARGGQDNQPQHF. The DNA for the CDR3 is TGTGCCAGAGGGGGGCAGGACAATCAGCCCCAGCATTTT. This chain links TRBV2 with TRBJ1-5, with D possibly TRBD1 on 6 matching bases. Germline CDR1 SNHLY, CDR2 FYNNEI. V lost 9 bases and J lost 3, with 12 bases in between. The CDR3 is 13 residues long.

This clonotype has a count of ten or more. V is TRBV6-2 or TRBV6-3 and J is TRBJ1-5; a weak D match, TRBD1 (6 bases). Germline CDR1 MNHEY, CDR2 SVGEGT. CDR3 size: 14 residues. V was shortened by 6 bases and J by 4 bases, with 13 bases between the two germline ends. CDR3 DNA: TGTGCCAGCAGGGGGGCGGAAGAAAATCAGCCCCAGCATTTT. This translates into CASRGAEENQPQHF.

At least ten counts were recorded for this clonotype. The chain has TRBV3-1 and TRBJ1-5, with 7 positions matching TRBD1. CDR1 and CDR2 from the germline V gene are LGHDT and YNNKEL (reference sequence). V trimming: 0 bases; J trimming: 2 bases; junction bases outside the gene matches: 4. The CDR3 runs to 16 residues. The CDR3 coding sequence is TGTGCCAGCAGCCAAGATAACAGGGGTGGCAATCAGCCCCAGCATTTT. Residues: CASSQDNRGGNQPQHF.

The genes are TRBV27 and TRBJ1-6; no firm D call. V was trimmed by 1 base and J by 12 bases, leaving 13 bases between them. The CDR3 extends over 14 amino acids. From germline, CDR1 is MNHEY and CDR2 SMNVEV (reference sequence). Written as DNA, the CDR3 is TGTGCCAGCAGTTTATTTTCCGAAGGAAGACCCCTCCACTTT. It yields the protein CASSLFSEGRPLHF.

This clonotype has more than one count but fewer than ten. This chain joins TRBV6-2 or TRBV6-3 and TRBJ1-1; 8 bases align to TRBD1. The CDR3 is 16 residues long. The V and J ends lost 2 bases and 4 bases, in that order; junction bases with no gene match: 9. Germline loops: CDR1 MNHEY, CDR2 SVGEGT. Here the CDR3 reads CASSYRLDRVSTEAFF. The CDR3 DNA sequence: TGTGCCAGCAGTTACCGATTGGACAGGGTGAGCACTGAAGCTTTCTTT.

In its sample, this clonotype was seen a few times. The chain is built from TRBV4-1 and TRBJ1-5; weak D call: TRBD1 (6 bases). Germline V lookup: CDR1 MGHRA, CDR2 YSYEKL. V lost 6 bases and J 4 bases, leaving 16 bases between the germline ends. The CDR3 spans 15 residues. The CDR3 DNA sequence: TGCGCCAGCAGTCCAGGGGTCGGGGGGAATCAGCCCCAGCATTTT. This translates into CASSPGVGGNQPQHF.

This clonotype appeared many times. This chain connects TRBV20-1 to TRBJ2-3; the D gene is possibly TRBD2 (6 bases). This CDR3 has 15 amino acids. CDR1 and CDR2 from the germline V gene are DFQATT and SNEGSKA (reference sequence). V lost 1 base and J 0 bases, leaving 11 bases between the germline ends. CDR3 sequence: CSARATEGSTDTQYF. The CDR3 DNA sequence: TGCAGTGCTAGAGCCACGGAGGGGAGCACAGATACGCAGTATTTT.

This chain uses TRBV7-9 with TRBJ2-1; D not certain. The CDR3 totals 15 residues. V lost 5 bases and J 2 bases, leaving 13 bases between the germline ends. Germline CDR1 and CDR2: SEHNR and FQNEAQ (reference sequence). The CDR3 nucleotides are TGTGCCAGCAGCCCCCCTTGGACCACCTACAATGAGCAGTTCTTC. Its translation: CASSPPWTTYNEQFF.

A few counts support this clonotype. V gene TRBV7-9 combines with J gene TRBJ2-1, with 11 nucleotides matching TRBD1. CDR1 and CDR2 (germline): SEHNR, FQNEAQ (reference sequence). The V segment lost 4 bases and the J segment 9 bases; nucleotides outside the gene matches: 8. The CDR3 length is 15 residues. For the CDR3, the DNA is TGTGCCAGCAGCTCGGGGGACAGGGGGTGGGTTGAGCAGTTCTTC. Its translation is CASSSGDRGWVEQFF.

This clonotype has ten or more counts. The rearrangement joins TRBV3-1 to TRBJ1-1; tentative D call: TRBD1 (5 bases). The CDR3 is 14 amino acids. The germline CDR1 and CDR2 sequences are LGHDT and YNNKEL (reference sequence). V lost 0 bases to trimming and J lost 5 bases, with 10 bases between them. The CDR3 DNA reads TGTGCCAGCAGCCAAGATCTCAGGGTGACTGAAGCTTTCTTT. Its translation is CASSQDLRVTEAFF.

This clonotype was counted ten times or more. V and J are TRBV5-1 and TRBJ2-1; unclear D gene. The V and J ends lost 0 bases and 1 base respectively, with 14 bases between them. The CDR3 runs to 17 residues. The germline gives CDR1 SGHRS, CDR2 YFSETQ. The CDR3, as DNA: TGCGCCAGCAGCTTGGAACTCCAAGGTACGTCCTACAATGAGCAGTTCTTC. Its protein is CASSLELQGTSYNEQFF.

This clonotype came up many times. The V gene is TRBV6-6, the J gene TRBJ2-7, with 9 bases aligning to TRBD1. The V and J ends lost 2 bases and 4 bases, in that order; junction bases with no gene match: 3. The CDR3 is made up of 14 amino acids. Germline CDR1 MNHNY, CDR2 SVGAGI (reference sequence). The CDR3 is CASSYGTGPYEQYF. As DNA, the CDR3 is TGTGCCAGCAGTTACGGGACAGGGCCATACGAGCAGTACTTC.

V gene TRBV4-2 combines with J gene TRBJ2-7, with unresolved D. Trimming removed 0 bases from V and 6 bases from J, with 9 bases in between. Germline V gene sequence: CDR1 LGHNA, CDR2 YNFKEQ. This CDR3 region has 13 residues. The CDR3 sequence is CASSQDRQLEQYF. DNA for the CDR3: TGTGCCAGCAGCCAAGATAGACAACTCGAGCAGTACTTC.

V and J are TRBV4-1 and TRBJ2-1; the D is unclear. Per the germline V gene, CDR1 is MGHRA and CDR2 is YSYEKL. V lost 0 bases, J lost 2 bases, and 8 bases lay in between. The CDR3 sequence is 15 residues long. The CDR3 coding sequence is TGCGCCAGCAGCCAAGATAGGAGCACCTACAATGAGCAGTTCTTC. This gives the protein CASSQDRSTYNEQFF.

The table lists this clonotype with a few counts. This sequence joins TRBV20-1 and TRBJ1-2, with D perhaps TRBD1 (6 bases). The CDR3 length is 15 residues. Germline assignment: CDR1 DFQATT and CDR2 SNEGSKA (reference sequence). Deletions cut 3 bases from V and 8 bases from J, with 22 bases between. The CDR3 is CSARPEGGVPWGYTF. For the CDR3, the DNA is TGCAGTGCTAGGCCTGAGGGGGGGGTTCCCTGGGGCTACACCTTC.

At least ten counts were recorded for this clonotype. The J gene is TRBJ1-1, the V gene TRBV20-1, with no clear D. With 3 bases removed from V and 3 bases from J, the gap between germline ends came to 11 bases. This CDR3 has 13 amino acids. The V gene's germline CDR1 is DFQATT and CDR2 SNEGSKA (reference sequence). CDR3 DNA sequence: TGCAGTGCTAGCAAACTTAGGGACACTGAAGCTTTCTTT. This translates into CSASKLRDTEAFF.

The chain recombines TRBV29-1 with TRBJ1-2, with D perhaps matching TRBD1 (5 bases). Trimming pared 6 bases from V and 2 bases from J, leaving 16 bases between. The length of the CDR3 is 14 residues. The germline CDR1 and CDR2 sequences are SQVTM and ANQGSEA. The CDR3, as DNA: TGCAGCGTCGTTCGACAGCAAATCAACTATGGCTACACCTTC. Encoded protein: CSVVRQQINYGYTF.